This is a list of T cell receptor beta chains from one sample in a study of T cell repertoires in cytomegalovirus infection. TCRdb reprocessed the reads with MiXCR, giving one entry per CDR3 protein. The sample lists approximately 500,000 distinct CDR3 sequences, about 11% occurring once. The source material was PBMCs. The receptors shown here come from a human donor in good health (CMV status not recorded). Some clones in this sample may be carry-over from other donors' samples. Each CDR3 is given with its conserved first and last residue. Fields, in order: CDR3 protein, CDR3 DNA, J gene, V gene, D gene, clone size. The D gene is left open where the match is weak. Only some rows state a clone size, as once, few, many or a class for expanded clones.

CDR3: CSVVWQLGLATPKREETQYF; DNA: TGCAGCGTTGTATGGCAGCTAGGACTAGCGACCCCCAAGAGGGAAGAGACCCAGTACTTC; J: TRBJ2-5; V: TRBV29-1; D: TRBD2; size: NA
CDR3: CASSQERDSYTDTQYF; DNA: TGTGCCAGCAGTCAGGAGAGGGACAGCTACACAGATACGCAGTATTTT; J: TRBJ2-3; V: TRBV28; D: TRBD1; size: many
CDR3: CASSSPDGNTIYF; DNA: TGTGCCAGCAGTTCGCCGGATGGAAACACCATATATTTT; J: TRBJ1-3; V: TRBV27; D: NA; size: few
CDR3: CASSLEGRSTIYF; DNA: TGTGCCAGCAGCTTGGAGGGGAGAAGCACCATATATTTT; J: TRBJ1-3; V: TRBV2; D: NA; size: few
CDR3: CASSSLDGTGELFF; DNA: TGTGCCAGCAGCTCATTAGACGGGACCGGGGAGCTGTTTTTT; J: TRBJ2-2; V: TRBV11-2; D: NA; size: many
CDR3: CASSPRSRKTSGSQIF; DNA: TGTGCCAGTAGCCCTCGGAGTAGAAAGACTAGCGGGAGTCAAATCTTC; J: TRBJ2-1; V: TRBV19; D: TRBD2; size: many
CDR3: CASRERAGGNTEAFF; DNA: TGTGCCAGCAGAGAACGCGCTGGGGGGAACACTGAAGCTTTCTTT; J: TRBJ1-1; V: TRBV6-4; D: NA; size: NA
CDR3: CASSREGSPLHF; DNA: TGTGCCAGCAGCCGAGAAGGTTCACCCCTCCACTTT; J: TRBJ1-6; V: TRBV13; D: NA; size: NA
CDR3: CSVGAGLSNEKLFF; DNA: TGCAGCGTTGGGGCGGGGCTCAGTAATGAAAAACTGTTTTTT; J: TRBJ1-4; V: TRBV29-1; D: NA; size: NA
CDR3: CASSLILAGHYNEQFF; DNA: TGTGCCAGCAGTTTGATACTAGCGGGGCATTACAATGAGCAGTTCTTC; J: TRBJ2-1; V: TRBV12-3/TRBV12-4; D: TRBD2; size: many
CDR3: CASSYSRGARYEQYF; DNA: TGTGCCAGCAGTTATTCCCGCGGGGCGCGCTACGAGCAGTACTTC; J: TRBJ2-7; V: TRBV6-5; D: NA; size: many
CDR3: CAWSLGTSRFNEQFF; DNA: TGTGCCTGGAGTCTGGGGACTAGCCGATTCAATGAGCAGTTCTTC; J: TRBJ2-1; V: TRBV30; D: TRBD2; size: many
CDR3: CAISQNNEQFF; DNA: TGTGCCATCAGTCAGAACAATGAGCAGTTCTTC; J: TRBJ2-1; V: TRBV10-3; D: NA; size: few
CDR3: CASSLARGSKPQHF; DNA: TGTGCCAGCAGTTTAGCCAGGGGCTCAAAACCCCAGCATTTT; J: TRBJ1-5; V: TRBV27; D: NA; size: many
CDR3: CASSPKPGQGTYGYTF; DNA: TGTGCCAGCAGCCCTAAGCCGGGACAGGGAACCTATGGCTACACCTTC; J: TRBJ1-2; V: TRBV7-3; D: TRBD1; size: many
CDR3: CASSLGTGGNTQYF; DNA: TGTGCCAGCAGCCTGGGGACAGGGGGAAATACGCAGTATTTT; J: TRBJ2-3; V: TRBV7-7; D: TRBD1; size: many
CDR3: CASSSSTGGLIGPQHF; DNA: TGTGCCAGCAGCTCCTCGACAGGGGGTCTCATAGGGCCCCAGCATTTT; J: TRBJ1-5; V: TRBV5-4; D: TRBD1; size: NA
CDR3: CASSRQTGVAGDTQYF; DNA: TGTGCCAGCAGCCGTCAAACAGGGGTTGCGGGAGATACGCAGTATTTT; J: TRBJ2-3; V: TRBV11-2; D: TRBD1; size: many
CDR3: CASSPRLIASRGTQYF; DNA: TGTGCCAGCTCGCCACGACTGATCGCTAGCAGGGGTACGCAGTATTTT; J: TRBJ2-3; V: TRBV7-3; D: NA; size: many
CDR3: CASSYFGQTYHPSGANVLTF; DNA: TGTGCCAGCAGTTACTTCGGACAGACCTATCATCCCTCTGGGGCCAACGTCCTGACTTTC; J: TRBJ2-6; V: TRBV6-5; D: NA; size: many
CDR3: CASSLVALLAVSYNEQFF; DNA: TGTGCCAGCAGCTTGGTAGCCCTACTAGCGGTCTCCTACAATGAGCAGTTCTTC; J: TRBJ2-1; V: TRBV11-2; D: TRBD2; size: many
CDR3: CASSQINYGYTF; DNA: TGTGCCAGCAGCCAAATTAACTATGGCTACACCTTC; J: TRBJ1-2; V: TRBV28; D: NA; size: few
CDR3: CARGTGQSDNEKLFF; DNA: TGTGCCAGGGGGACGGGGCAGTCCGATAATGAAAAACTGTTTTTT; J: TRBJ1-4; V: TRBV2; D: NA; size: NA
CDR3: CASSILGSGYNEQFF; DNA: TGTGCCAGTAGTATCCTCGGGAGTGGATACAATGAGCAGTTCTTC; J: TRBJ2-1; V: TRBV19; D: NA; size: NA
CDR3: CASRPSTSGTYNEQFF; DNA: TGTGCCAGCAGACCCTCCACTAGCGGAACCTACAATGAGCAGTTCTTC; J: TRBJ2-1; V: TRBV11-1; D: TRBD2; size: many
CDR3: CASSSWTGTVGSNQPQHF; DNA: TGTGCCAGCAGCTCTTGGACAGGGACAGTCGGTAGCAATCAGCCCCAGCATTTT; J: TRBJ1-5; V: TRBV7-8; D: TRBD1; size: many
CDR3: CASSFGQSFFTGGGTEAFF; DNA: TGTGCCAGCAGTTTTGGCCAATCGTTTTTCACCGGGGGCGGTACTGAAGCTTTCTTT; J: TRBJ1-1; V: TRBV28; D: NA; size: many
CDR3: CASSLAKSGGLGVGYTF; DNA: TGTGCCAGCAGCTTGGCCAAAAGTGGGGGTCTGGGAGTTGGCTACACCTTC; J: TRBJ1-2; V: TRBV5-4; D: NA; size: NA
CDR3: CSVRIQYTEAFF; DNA: TGCAGCGTCCGCATACAGTACACTGAAGCTTTCTTT; J: TRBJ1-1; V: TRBV29-1; D: NA; size: NA
CDR3: CASSELGQGISYEQYF; DNA: TGCGCCAGCAGTGAGTTGGGACAGGGGATCTCCTACGAGCAGTACTTC; J: TRBJ2-7; V: TRBV10-2; D: TRBD1; size: many
CDR3: CASGGGAIAFF; DNA: TGTGCCAGTGGGGGTGGCGCCATAGCTTTCTTT; J: TRBJ1-1; V: TRBV28; D: NA; size: many
CDR3: CASSSGLLSTDTQYF; DNA: TGTGCCAGCAGCTCGGGACTACTCAGCACAGATACGCAGTATTTT; J: TRBJ2-3; V: TRBV7-9; D: TRBD2; size: NA
CDR3: CASSQIPLVGNEQFF; DNA: TGCGCCAGCAGCCAGATACCCTTGGTTGGGAATGAGCAGTTCTTC; J: TRBJ2-1; V: TRBV4-1; D: NA; size: many
CDR3: CASSRLAGVGANEQFF; DNA: TGTGCCAGCAGCCGACTAGCGGGAGTTGGGGCAAATGAGCAGTTCTTC; J: TRBJ2-1; V: TRBV14; D: TRBD2; size: many
CDR3: CASSYYAGLNTGELFF; DNA: TGTGCCAGCAGCTACTACGCGGGACTTAACACCGGGGAGCTGTTTTTT; J: TRBJ2-2; V: TRBV7-9; D: NA; size: many
CDR3: CASSLGQGSTGELFF; DNA: TGCGCCAGCAGCCTGGGACAGGGAAGCACCGGGGAGCTGTTTTTT; J: TRBJ2-2; V: TRBV5-1; D: TRBD1; size: many
CDR3: CASSSDNGGSEKLFF; DNA: TGTGCCAGCTCTTCCGACAATGGTGGATCAGAAAAACTGTTTTTT; J: TRBJ1-4; V: TRBV18; D: NA; size: NA
CDR3: CASSVQAGGQYEQFF; DNA: TGTGCCAGCAGCGTCCAAGCGGGAGGGCAATATGAGCAGTTCTTC; J: TRBJ2-1; V: TRBV7-9; D: TRBD2; size: many
CDR3: CASTGRRETFQETQYF; DNA: TGTGCCAGCACCGGAAGGCGGGAGACTTTCCAAGAGACCCAGTACTTC; J: TRBJ2-5; V: TRBV5-4; D: TRBD2; size: many
CDR3: CASSLEGPPGGTEAFF; DNA: TGCGCCAGCAGCTTGGAGGGCCCCCCGGGGGGCACTGAAGCTTTCTTT; J: TRBJ1-1; V: TRBV5-1; D: NA; size: many
CDR3: CSVEAETGEGLYEQYF; DNA: TGCAGCGTTGAAGCCGAGACAGGGGAAGGCCTCTACGAGCAGTACTTC; J: TRBJ2-7; V: TRBV29-1; D: TRBD1; size: NA
CDR3: CAIRDLSLPNTEAFF; DNA: TGTGCCATCAGGGACCTGTCTCTCCCCAACACTGAAGCTTTCTTT; J: TRBJ1-1; V: TRBV6-2/TRBV6-3; D: NA; size: few
CDR3: CATSGTGSYNEQFF; DNA: TGTGCCACCAGTGGGACGGGGAGTTACAATGAGCAGTTCTTC; J: TRBJ2-1; V: TRBV24-1; D: NA; size: many
CDR3: CASSLKEGEKSGELFF; DNA: TGTGCCAGCAGCTTAAAGGAGGGCGAGAAGTCCGGGGAGCTGTTTTTT; J: TRBJ2-2; V: TRBV7-6; D: NA; size: many
CDR3: CAISPTGSTDTQYF; DNA: TGTGCCATCAGCCCGACAGGTAGCACAGATACGCAGTATTTT; J: TRBJ2-3; V: TRBV12-3/TRBV12-4; D: NA; size: NA
CDR3: CASSLALAGVGETQYF; DNA: TGTGCCAGCAGTTTAGCACTAGCGGGAGTAGGAGAGACCCAGTACTTC; J: TRBJ2-5; V: TRBV28; D: TRBD2; size: few
CDR3: CASSFRVDRGRGRETQYF; DNA: TGTGCCAGCAGTTTCCGCGTGGACAGGGGCCGCGGGAGGGAGACCCAGTACTTC; J: TRBJ2-5; V: TRBV28; D: NA; size: many
CDR3: CASTPGVGEQYF; DNA: TGTGCCAGCACTCCAGGGGTTGGAGAGCAGTACTTC; J: TRBJ2-7; V: TRBV12-3/TRBV12-4; D: NA; size: many
CDR3: CSASLAGVRETQYF; DNA: TGCAGTGCTAGCCTAGCGGGGGTGAGAGAGACCCAGTACTTC; J: TRBJ2-5; V: TRBV20-1; D: TRBD2; size: many
CDR3: CASKLPGPYEKLFF; DNA: TGTGCCAGCAAACTCCCTGGCCCCTACGAAAAACTGTTTTTT; J: TRBJ1-4; V: TRBV19; D: NA; size: NA
CDR3: CASGLVLGLPYNEQFF; DNA: TGTGCTAGTGGTTTGGTCCTAGGTCTTCCCTACAATGAGCAGTTCTTC; J: TRBJ2-1; V: TRBV12-5; D: NA; size: many
CDR3: CASSSGQADQETQYF; DNA: TGTGCCAGCAGTTCCGGACAGGCGGATCAAGAGACCCAGTACTTC; J: TRBJ2-5; V: TRBV28; D: TRBD1; size: NA
CDR3: CASSTSGAEELFF; DNA: TGTGCCAGCAGCACCTCAGGGGCGGAGGAGCTGTTTTTT; J: TRBJ2-2; V: TRBV7-3; D: NA; size: few
CDR3: CASSWDTNYEQYF; DNA: TGTGCCAGCAGCTGGGACACCAACTACGAGCAGTACTTC; J: TRBJ2-7; V: TRBV5-4; D: NA; size: many
CDR3: CASSPGPLQSYTF; DNA: TGTGCCAGCAGCCCGGGACCGCTTCAAAGCTACACCTTC; J: TRBJ1-2; V: TRBV13; D: NA; size: NA